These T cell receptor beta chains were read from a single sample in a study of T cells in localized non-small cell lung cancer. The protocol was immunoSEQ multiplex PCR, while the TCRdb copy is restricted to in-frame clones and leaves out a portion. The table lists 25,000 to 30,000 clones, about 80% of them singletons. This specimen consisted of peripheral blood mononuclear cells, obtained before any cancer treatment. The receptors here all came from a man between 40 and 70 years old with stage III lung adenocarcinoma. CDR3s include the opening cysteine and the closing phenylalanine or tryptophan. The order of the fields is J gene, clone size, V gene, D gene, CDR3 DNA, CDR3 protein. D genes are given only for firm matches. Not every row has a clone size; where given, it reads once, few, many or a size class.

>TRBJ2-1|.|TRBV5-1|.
TGCGCCAGCAGCTCCAGGGGGGCCAATGAGCAGTTCTTC
CASSSRGANEQFF
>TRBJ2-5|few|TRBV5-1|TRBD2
TGCGCCAGCAGCCCGGGCGGGGGGTCCGGGGAGACCCAGTACTTC
CASSPGGGSGETQYF
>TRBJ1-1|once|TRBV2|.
TGTGCCAGCAGTGCAGGGCGGGTCACTGAAGCTTTCTTT
CASSAGRVTEAFF
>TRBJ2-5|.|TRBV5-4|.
TGTGCCAGCAGCGCGGGAATTATAGAGACCCAGTACTTC
CASSAGIIETQYF
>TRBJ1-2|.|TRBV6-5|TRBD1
TGTGCCAGCAATGACAGGGTCTATGGCTACACCTTC
CASNDRVYGYTF
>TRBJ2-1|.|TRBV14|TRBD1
TGTGCCAGCAGCCAATCGGACAGGGTATATGGGCAGTTCTTC
CASSQSDRVYGQFF
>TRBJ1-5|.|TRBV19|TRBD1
TGTGCCAGTAGTCCTACAGGGGGCGCTGGTCAGCCCCAGCATTTT
CASSPTGGAGQPQHF
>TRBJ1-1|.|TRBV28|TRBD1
TGTGCCAGCAGTTTTCCAGGGGGCGGAGCTTTCTTT
CASSFPGGGAFF
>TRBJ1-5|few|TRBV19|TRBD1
TGTGCCAGTAGTGCCGGGACAGGGGGCAGGCAGCCCCAGCATTTT
CASSAGTGGRQPQHF
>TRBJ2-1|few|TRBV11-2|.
TGTGCCAGCAGCTTGTCCATCCCCCACAGGGAAGTCGATGAGCAGTTCTTC
CASSLSIPHREVDEQFF
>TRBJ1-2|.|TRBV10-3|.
TGTGCCATCAGTGAATCGCAAAACTATGGCTACACCTTC
CAISESQNYGYTF
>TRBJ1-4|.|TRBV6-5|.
TGTGCCAGCAGTTACTCTTCAGCCGGGGATGAAAAACTGTTTTTT
CASSYSSAGDEKLFF
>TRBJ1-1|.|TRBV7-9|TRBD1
TGTGCCAGCAGCTTACCATCCCTCGGACAGGGACGGGCTTTCTTT
CASSLPSLGQGRAFF
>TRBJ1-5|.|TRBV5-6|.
TGTGCCAGCAGTAGAGACGGGTATAGCAATCAGCCCCAGCATTTT
CASSRDGYSNQPQHF
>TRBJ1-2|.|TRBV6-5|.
TGTGCCAGCAGCACGGGGGGGGACTTCTTCTATGGCTACACCTTC
CASSTGGDFFYGYTF
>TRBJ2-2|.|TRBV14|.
TGTGCCAGCAGCCAAGTGTCCAGGGCCGGGGAGCTGTTTTTT
CASSQVSRAGELFF
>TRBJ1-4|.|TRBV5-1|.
TGCGCCAGCAGCTTAACAGGCCGTAATGAAAAACTGTTTTTT
CASSLTGRNEKLFF
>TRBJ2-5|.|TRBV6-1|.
TGTGCCAGCAGTGAAGCACTAGATGACAGACGGTCACGGACCCAGTACTTC
CASSEALDDRRSRTQYF
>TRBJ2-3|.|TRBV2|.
TGTGCCAGCAATTATAGAAGCACAGATACGCAGTATTTT
CASNYRSTDTQYF
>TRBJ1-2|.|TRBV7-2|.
TGTGCCAGCAGCTCAGCGGGGACGGACTATGGCTACACCTTC
CASSSAGTDYGYTF
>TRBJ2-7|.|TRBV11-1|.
TGTGCCAGCAGCAAATGGGACCTCAGCTACGAGCAGTACTTC
CASSKWDLSYEQYF
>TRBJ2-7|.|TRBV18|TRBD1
TGTGCCAGCTCACCCCAGACAGGGGCATCCTACGAGCAGTACTTC
CASSPQTGASYEQYF
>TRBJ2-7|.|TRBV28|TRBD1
TGTGCCAGCAGTTCGGGACAGACCCGCTCCGCGGGGCAGTACTTC
CASSSGQTRSAGQYF
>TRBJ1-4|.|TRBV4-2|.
TGTGCCAGCAGCCAAGAGGGAGGAACGGCAGGTGAAAAACTGTTTTTT
CASSQEGGTAGEKLFF
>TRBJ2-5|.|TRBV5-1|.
TGCGCCAGCAGCTTGACCCTAGCCAGAGAGACCCAGTACTTC
CASSLTLARETQYF
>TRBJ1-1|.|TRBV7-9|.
TGTGCCAGCGGCTTACTTGCGAGGAACACTGAAGCTTTCTTT
CASGLLARNTEAFF
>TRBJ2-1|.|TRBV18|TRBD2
TGTGCCAGCGGGAGCGGGAGTAGCTATGAGCAGTTCTTC
CASGSGSSYEQFF
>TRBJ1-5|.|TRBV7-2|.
TGTGCCAGCAGCTTTGACGGCGATCAGCCCCAGCATTTT
CASSFDGDQPQHF
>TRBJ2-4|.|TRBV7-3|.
TGTGCCAGCAGCTTGAGACCAGGGGACATTCAGTACTTC
CASSLRPGDIQYF
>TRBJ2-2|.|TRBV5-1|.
TGCGCCAGTAGCCTTAGGACTTCCCGGAACACCGGGGAGCTGTTTTTT
CASSLRTSRNTGELFF
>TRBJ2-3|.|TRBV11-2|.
TGTGCCAGCAGCTTATGGACAGATACGCAGTATTTT
CASSLWTDTQYF
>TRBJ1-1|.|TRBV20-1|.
TGCAGTGCTACGTACAGGGAAGCTTTCTTT
CSATYREAFF
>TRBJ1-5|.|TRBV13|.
TGTGCCAGCAGCCCGGTGGGGGGGCCCCAGCATTTT
CASSPVGGPQHF
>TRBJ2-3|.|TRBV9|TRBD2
TGTGCCAGCAGCGCTCGGACTAGCGGCAGCACAGATACGCAGTATTTT
CASSARTSGSTDTQYF
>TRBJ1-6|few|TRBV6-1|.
TGTGCCAGCAGTGAAGGGGGCGAGTTTTCACCCCTCCACTTT
CASSEGGEFSPLHF
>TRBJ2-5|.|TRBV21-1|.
TGTGCCAGCAGCGTTGACGCGGGCGGTCCTGGGACCCAGTACTTC
CASSVDAGGPGTQYF
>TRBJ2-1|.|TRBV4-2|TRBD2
TGTGCCAGCAGCCAAGATTTGGGGACTAGCGGCGGTCCAGACAATGAGCAGTTCTTC
CASSQDLGTSGGPDNEQFF
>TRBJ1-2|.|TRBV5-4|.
TGTGCCAGCAATGGGGGCTCTGGCTACACCTTC
CASNGGSGYTF
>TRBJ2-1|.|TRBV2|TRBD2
TGTGCCAGCAGTCCCCGCGGGAGCTCCTACAATGAGCAGTTCTTC
CASSPRGSSYNEQFF
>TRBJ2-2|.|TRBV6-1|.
TGTGCCAGCAGGTTTGGGTCCGGGGAGCTGTTTTTT
CASRFGSGELFF
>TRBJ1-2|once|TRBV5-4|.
TGTGCCAGCAGCCGGACAACGCCCAATTATGGCTACACCTTC
CASSRTTPNYGYTF
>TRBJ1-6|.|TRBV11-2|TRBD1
TGTGCCAGCAGCCCCCCCGGGACAGGGCAAAATTCACCCCTCCACTTT
CASSPPGTGQNSPLHF
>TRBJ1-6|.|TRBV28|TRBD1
TGTGCCAGCAGTTCACCGGACAGGCGAGGTTCACCCCTCCACTTT
CASSSPDRRGSPLHF
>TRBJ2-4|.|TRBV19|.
TGTGCCAGTAGTATTTTTGAAAACATTCAGTACTTC
CASSIFENIQYF
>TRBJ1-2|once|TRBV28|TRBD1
TGTGCCAGCAGTCTACCGTCAGGGGGCAGCTACACCTTC
CASSLPSGGSYTF
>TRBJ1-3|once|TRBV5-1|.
TGCGCCAGCAGAGAGGGACCCGGTGGAAACACCATATATTTT
CASREGPGGNTIYF
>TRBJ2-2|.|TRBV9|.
TGTGCCAGCAGCGTAGCCGACATCCCCCCCACCGGGGAGCTGTTTTTT
CASSVADIPPTGELFF
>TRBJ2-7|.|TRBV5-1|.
TGCGCCAGCAGCTTGGATTGGGGGTCGGCATCCTACGAGCAGTACTTC
CASSLDWGSASYEQYF
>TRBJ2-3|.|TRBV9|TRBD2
TGTGCCAGCAGCGAATACGGGACTAGCGGGAGAGATACGCAGTATTTT
CASSEYGTSGRDTQYF
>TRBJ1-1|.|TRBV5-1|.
TGCGCCAGCAGCTTGGATCCAGCAACTATCCAAGCTTTCTTT
CASSLDPATIQAFF
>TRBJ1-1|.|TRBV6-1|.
TGTGCCAGCACGCGGTCCCCGAACACTGAAGCTTTCTTT
CASTRSPNTEAFF
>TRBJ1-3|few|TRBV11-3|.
TGTGCCAGCAGCCAGGCACAGCCTAGAAAGTTAAACTCTGGAAACACCATATATTTT
CASSQAQPRKLNSGNTIYF
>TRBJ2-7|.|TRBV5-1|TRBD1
TGCGCCAGCAGCCGTAATCCCGGGACAGGGGTAGACGAGCAGTACTTC
CASSRNPGTGVDEQYF
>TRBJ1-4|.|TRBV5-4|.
TGTGCCAGCAGCTCGAACAGGGCGACTAATGAAAAACTGTTTTTT
CASSSNRATNEKLFF